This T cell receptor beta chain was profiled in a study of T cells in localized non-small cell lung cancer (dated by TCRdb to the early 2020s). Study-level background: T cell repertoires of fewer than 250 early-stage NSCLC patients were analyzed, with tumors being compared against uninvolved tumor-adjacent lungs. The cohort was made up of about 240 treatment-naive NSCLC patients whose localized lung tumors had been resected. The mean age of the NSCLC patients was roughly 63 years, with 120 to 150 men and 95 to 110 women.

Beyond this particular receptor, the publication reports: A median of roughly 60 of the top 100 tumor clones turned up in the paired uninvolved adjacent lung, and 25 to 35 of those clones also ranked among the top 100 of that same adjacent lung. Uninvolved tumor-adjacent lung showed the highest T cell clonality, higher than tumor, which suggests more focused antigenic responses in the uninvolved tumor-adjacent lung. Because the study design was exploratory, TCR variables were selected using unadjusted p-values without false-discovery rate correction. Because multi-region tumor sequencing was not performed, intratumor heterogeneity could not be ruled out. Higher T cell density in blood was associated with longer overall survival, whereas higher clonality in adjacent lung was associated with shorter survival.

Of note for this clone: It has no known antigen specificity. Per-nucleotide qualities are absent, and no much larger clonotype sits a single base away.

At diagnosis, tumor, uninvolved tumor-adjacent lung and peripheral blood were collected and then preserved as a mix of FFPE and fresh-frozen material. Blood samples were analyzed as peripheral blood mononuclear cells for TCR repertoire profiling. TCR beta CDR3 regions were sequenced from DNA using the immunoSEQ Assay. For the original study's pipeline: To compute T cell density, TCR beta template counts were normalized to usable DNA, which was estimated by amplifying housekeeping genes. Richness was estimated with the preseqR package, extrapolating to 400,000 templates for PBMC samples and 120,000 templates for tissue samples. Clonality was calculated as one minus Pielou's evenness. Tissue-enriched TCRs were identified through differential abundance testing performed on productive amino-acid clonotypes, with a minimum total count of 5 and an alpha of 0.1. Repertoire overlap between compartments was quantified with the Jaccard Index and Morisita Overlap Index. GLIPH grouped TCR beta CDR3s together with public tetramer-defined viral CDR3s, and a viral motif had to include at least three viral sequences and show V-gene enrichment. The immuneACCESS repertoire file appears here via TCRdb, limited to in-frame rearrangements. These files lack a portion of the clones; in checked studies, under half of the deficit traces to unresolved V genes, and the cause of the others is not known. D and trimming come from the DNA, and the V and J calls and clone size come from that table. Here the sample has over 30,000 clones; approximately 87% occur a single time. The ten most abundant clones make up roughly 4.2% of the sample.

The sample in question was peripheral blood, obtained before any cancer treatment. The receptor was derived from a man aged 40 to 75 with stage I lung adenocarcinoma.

The nucleotides are TGCGCCAGCAGCCCAGGGACAGGGGGCGCCGAGGGAGAGACCCAGTACTTC. It is translated as CASSPGTGGAEGETQYF. The chain is encoded by TRBV5-1 joined to TRBJ2-5, and 12 junctional nucleotides match TRBD1. The CDR3, from cysteine to phenylalanine, totals 17 residues. Left in the record is the CDR3 DNA by itself, 51 bases read in frame from the first base. CDR1 SGHRS and CDR2 YFSETQ were looked up in the germline V gene. Trimming removed 4 bases from V and 4 bases from J; the gene matches leave 11 bases unexplained.